This T cell receptor beta chain was sequenced in a study of regulatory T cells in long-lasting Graves disease. This clonotype was observed many times. The authors built TCR beta libraries using iRepertoire HTBI primers and Arm-PCR of CDR3 regions. TCRdb re-derived calls from the multiplex PCR reads in MiXCR, one entry per CDR3 protein. The data contain 440,000 or so distinct CDR3 sequences, 14% to 15% of them singletons. As for time point: newly diagnosed GD, antithyroid drugs for less than 3 months. TCR sequences were obtained from RNA taken from PBMCs. The length of the CDR3 is 14 residues. Per germline, CDR1 MNHEY and CDR2 SVGEGT. V shed 8 bases and J 3 bases; nucleotides not matched to a gene: 9. The sample was also reused in another study, on T cells in Graves' hyperthyroidism and ophthalmopathy. In that study: Criteria for exclusion of patients were uncontrolled infection, other autoimmune disease, pregnancy or lactation. Initially, a first-round RT-PCR of the TCR CDR3 employed the HTBI primer set.

The TCR sequence derives from a woman aged 25 to 39 with Graves disease. This chain links TRBV6-2 or TRBV6-3 with TRBJ2-7; 8 positions match TRBD2. Sequenced here: peripheral blood mononuclear cells (PBMCs), sampled at new diagnosis, from a patient treated with antithyroid drugs. The CDR3 coding sequence is TGTGCCAGCTCCGGGGACACTAGCGGCTACGAGCAGTACTTC. Translation: CASSGDTSGYEQYF.